This T cell receptor (beta chain) was captured by sequencing in a study of type 1 regulatory T cells. Study-level information: T-allo10 is an in vitro-generated, Tr1-enriched CD4 T cell product specific for alloantigen.

TCRdb reanalysed the reads using MiXCR and keeps one entry per CDR3 protein. Here the sample spans about 15,000 distinct CDR3 sequences, about 13% being singletons. This clonotype was counted once. Its specificity is not known. This receptor was obtained from a human donor in good health. Sequencing input: cultured T cells, either the whole culture or a sorted T cell fraction (not recorded which).

In DNA form, the CDR3 reads TGTGCCAGCAGCCTACGGGTTATTAGACAGGGGATGAACACTGAAGCTTTCTTT. Its protein product is CASSLRVIRQGMNTEAFF. The chain is built from TRBV13 and TRBJ1-1, with 8 bases fitting TRBD1. This CDR3 comprises 18 residues. Per the germline V gene, CDR1 is PRHDT and CDR2 is FYEKMQ (reference sequence). The trim removed 5 bases at V and 0 bases at J, leaving 14 bases unmatched. Using reference TRBV13 and TRBJ1-1 for the parts outside the CDR3, the full variable domain is AAGVIQSPRHLIKEKRETATLKCYPIPRHDTVYWYQQGPGQDPQFLISFYEKMQSDKGSIPDRFSAQQFSDYHSELNMSSLELGDSALYFCASSLRVIRQGMNTEAFFGQGTRLTVV.